Each of the 10 T cell receptor beta chains below was sequenced from the same sample in a study of shared clonotypes between healthy human individuals. Data came from immunoSEQ multiplex PCR; TCRdb stores just in-frame clones and leaves some out. The sample contains 550,000 to 600,000 clones, 98% of which appear only once. Terminally differentiated effector memory CD45RA+ cells were excluded from the naive CD8 cells, which were CD45RO-negative and positively selected for CCR7. The sample was naive CD8+ T cells sorted from blood. The receptors derive from a man aged 25-45 years in good health.

The CDR3 region has the DNA TGTGCCTGGAACACCGGGACAGGGAATGAAAAACTGTTTTTT. Translating it yields CAWNTGTGNEKLFF. This chain joins TRBV30 and TRBJ1-4; 9 positions match TRBD1. Germline lookup yields CDR1 GTSNPN and CDR2 SVGIG (reference sequence). The CDR3 length is 14 residues. Trimming removed 4 bases from V and 5 bases from J; junction bases left unmatched: 5.

This chain uses TRBV4-3 with TRBJ1-2, with TRBD1 as a possible D gene (6 bases). From germline, CDR1 is LGHNA and CDR2 YSLEER. The CDR3 is 16 residues long. V lost 0 bases to trimming and J lost 2 bases, with 13 bases between them. CDR3 sequence (DNA): TGCGCCAGCAGCCAAGATCCTGGACAGAACAACTATGGCTACACCTTC. Protein product: CASSQDPGQNNYGYTF.

The rearrangement joins TRBV7-9 to TRBJ2-1; D gene unclear. The V and J ends lost 6 bases and 8 bases respectively, with 20 bases between them. Germline CDR1 reads SEHNR; CDR2 reads FQNEAQ (reference sequence). CDR3 length equals 15 residues. The CDR3 region has the DNA TGTGCCAGCAGGCTCGTCCCCACAGAAGTCCATGAGCAGTTCTTC. Protein sequence: CASRLVPTEVHEQFF.

This clone occurred once. The V call is TRBV28, the J call TRBJ2-1; 13 positions agree with TRBD2. With V trimmed by 6 bases and J by 8 bases, 10 bases remained unmatched. The germline V gene encodes CDR1 MDHEN and CDR2 SYDVKM. The CDR3 extends over 16 amino acids. Here the CDR3 DNA reads TGTGCCAGCAGACGCGGACTAGCGGGAGCCGAGGATGAGCAGTTCTTC. It specifies CASRRGLAGAEDEQFF.

V and J are TRBV6-5 and TRBJ2-3; possible D gene TRBD1, 5 bases. CDR1 and CDR2 (germline): MNHEY, SVGAGI. This CDR3 is built from 14 residues. V was pared by 6 bases and J by 0 bases, with 10 bases between. The DNA for the CDR3 is TGTGCCAGCAGCCAGGGTCCCAGCACAGATACGCAGTATTTT. Protein product: CASSQGPSTDTQYF.

This chain connects TRBV21-1 to TRBJ1-1; the listed D gene, TRBD1, was not tested against the DNA. TRBV21-1 is an annotated pseudogene. There are 14 residues in the CDR3. Here the CDR3 reads CASSKAGRGSEAFF. CDR3 coding DNA: TGTGCCAGCAGCAAAGCCGGCAGGGGTAGTGAAGCTTTCTTT.

Comments on this clone: Other DNA sequences in the sample encode the same CDR3. The V gene is TRBV9, the J gene TRBJ2-2; 7 nucleotides agree with TRBD2. The CDR3 sequence is 14 residues long. CDR1 is SGDLS and CDR2 is YYNGEE in the germline V gene. V lost 2 bases to trimming and J lost 4 bases; unmatched junction nucleotides: 2. The DNA of the CDR3 is TGTGCCAGCAGCGTCGGGGGGTTCACCGGGGAGCTGTTTTTT. Translated, it gives CASSVGGFTGELFF.

The chain couples TRBV4-1 to TRBJ2-7; 7 bases map to TRBD1. This CDR3 comprises 15 residues. The germline gives CDR1 MGHRA, CDR2 YSYEKL. With 1 base clipped from V and 0 bases from J, the junction kept 3 bases outside the gene matches. CDR3 sequence: CASSQVRGPSYEQYF. The DNA for the CDR3 is TGCGCCAGCAGCCAAGTTAGGGGGCCCTCCTACGAGCAGTACTTC.

This clone appeared a single time. The chain combines TRBV30 with TRBJ2-1, with D hard to call. In germline, CDR1 is GTSNPN, CDR2 SVGIG (reference sequence). This CDR3 is 15 amino acids long. V was pared by 0 bases and J by 0 bases, with 9 bases between. CDR3 amino acids: CAWSVGSSSYNEQFF. For the CDR3, the DNA is TGTGCCTGGAGTGTAGGTAGTAGCTCCTACAATGAGCAGTTCTTC.

The chain carries TRBV7-2 and TRBJ2-3, with D uncertain. The CDR3 has 13 residues. The V and J ends lost 4 bases and 3 bases respectively, with 8 bases between them. Germline values: CDR1 SGHTA, CDR2 FQGNSA. The DNA of the CDR3 is TGTGCCAGCAGCTCCCATCGGACAGATACGCAGTATTTT. Protein: CASSSHRTDTQYF.